This TCR beta chain comes out of a study of beta chain features in type 1 diabetes. Across the whole study: Sorted cell examination encompassed 100,000,000 or so cells across all samples.

Study outcomes and limitations: Moderately but significantly shorter TCRB CDR3s were found in Type 1 diabetes patients in all four CD4+ subsets. Compared with healthy donors, patients appeared to share more similar naive, central memory and regulatory TCRB repertoires.

The authors reverse transcribed all of the isolated RNA, so sequencing captured expressed TCRB transcripts. Measured with immunoSEQ multiplex PCR; TCRdb has only the in-frame clones, and not every one. Of about 41,000 clones detected, over 50% appear once; the ten largest clones hold approximately 1.7%. Regarding this clone: Its antigen is unidentified.

Germline V gene lookup returns CDR1 MDHEN and CDR2 SYDVKM. V was shortened by 4 bases and J by 0 bases, with 7 bases between the two germline ends. The CDR3 spans 14 residues. The clonotype comes from a man aged 30-40 years with type 1 diabetes. Some clones in this sample may be carry-over from other donors' samples. This chain connects TRBV28 to TRBJ2-1; no clear D. Sequenced material: Tregs from blood. The CDR3 is CASSYRSSYNEQFF. As DNA, the CDR3 is TGTGCCAGCAGTTACCGGAGCTCCTACAATGAGCAGTTCTTC.